Reported below is one T cell receptor (beta chain). Its antigen is unknown. Compared with germline, one end of the junction differs, possibly owing to a read error. The data stem from a study of cytomegalovirus exposure and HLA in healthy donors. Study observations and caveats: Indistinguishable V segments such as TRBV6-2 and TRBV6-3 were excluded. In presence/absence analyses, roughly uniform sequencing depth across donors was assumed. Most of the CMV-associated TCR beta chains (in a later analysis) appeared to be HLA-restricted. Earlier results showed most TCR beta V segments being productive about 87% or about 30% of the time.

The PCR employed 60 Vbeta primers together with 13 Jbeta primers. The method was immunoSEQ multiplex PCR; TCRdb's version includes in-frame clones alone and lacks a portion of them. The table includes approximately 250,000 clones, around 78% detected once. The CDR3 sequence is 12 residues long. Germline-derived CDR1 and CDR2 are SEHNR and FQNEAQ (reference sequence). The sequenced sample consisted of PBMCs. The chain uses TRBV7-9 and TRBJ1-2; no firm D call. This clonotype originated in a boy between 10 and 17 years old in good health and CMV-seronegative. The CDR3 sequence: CSSSLEHDGYTF. The CDR3 region has the DNA TGTTCCAGCAGCTTAGAACACGATGGCTACACCTTC. The whole variable domain, remainder taken from reference TRBV7-9 and TRBJ1-2, is DTGVSQNPRHKITKRGQNVTFRCDPISEHNRLYWYRQTLGQGPEFLTYFQNEAQLEKSRLLSDRFSAERPKGSFSTLEIQRTEQGDSAMYLCSSSLEHDGYTFGSGTRLTVV.